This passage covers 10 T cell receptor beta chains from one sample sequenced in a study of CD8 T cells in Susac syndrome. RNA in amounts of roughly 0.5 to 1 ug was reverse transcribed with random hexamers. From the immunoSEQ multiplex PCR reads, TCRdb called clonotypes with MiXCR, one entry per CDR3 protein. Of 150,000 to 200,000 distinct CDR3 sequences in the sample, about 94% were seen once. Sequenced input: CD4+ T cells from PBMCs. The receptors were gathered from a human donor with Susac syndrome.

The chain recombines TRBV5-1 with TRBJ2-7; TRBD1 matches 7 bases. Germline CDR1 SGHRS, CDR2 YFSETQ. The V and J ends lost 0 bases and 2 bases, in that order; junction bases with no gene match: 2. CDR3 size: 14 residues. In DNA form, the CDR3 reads TGCGCCAGCAGCTTGGCTCAGGGGGCCTACGAGCAGTACTTC. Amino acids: CASSLAQGAYEQYF.

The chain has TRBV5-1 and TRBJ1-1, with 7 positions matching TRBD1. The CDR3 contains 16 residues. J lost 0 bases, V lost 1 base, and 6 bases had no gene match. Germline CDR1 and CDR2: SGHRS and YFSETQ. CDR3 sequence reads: CASSLPRGTMNTEAFF. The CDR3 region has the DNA TGCGCCAGCAGCTTGCCCAGGGGGACCATGAACACTGAAGCTTTCTTT.

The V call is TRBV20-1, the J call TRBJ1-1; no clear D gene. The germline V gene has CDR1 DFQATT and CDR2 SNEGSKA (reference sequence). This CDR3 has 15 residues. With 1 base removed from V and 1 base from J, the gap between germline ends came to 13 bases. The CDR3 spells CSARGIRVANTEAFF. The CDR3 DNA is TGCAGTGCTAGAGGTATAAGGGTTGCGAACACTGAAGCTTTCTTT.

The CDR3 nucleotides read TGTGCCAGCAGCAAAACTATCACAGATACGCAGTATTTT. Translating gives CASSKTITDTQYF. The rearrangement joins TRBV5-6 to TRBJ2-3; D remains ambiguous. The CDR3 extends over 13 amino acids. Trimming stripped 4 bases from V and 2 bases from J, with 8 bases between. Germline assignment: CDR1 SGHDT and CDR2 YYEEEE.

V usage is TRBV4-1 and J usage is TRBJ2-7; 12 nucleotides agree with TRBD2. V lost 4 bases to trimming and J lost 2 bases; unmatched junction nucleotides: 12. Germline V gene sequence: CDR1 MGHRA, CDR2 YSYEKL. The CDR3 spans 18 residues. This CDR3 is CASSPYDLGLAGTYEQYF. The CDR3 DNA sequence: TGCGCCAGCAGCCCATATGACCTCGGACTAGCGGGGACCTACGAGCAGTACTTC.

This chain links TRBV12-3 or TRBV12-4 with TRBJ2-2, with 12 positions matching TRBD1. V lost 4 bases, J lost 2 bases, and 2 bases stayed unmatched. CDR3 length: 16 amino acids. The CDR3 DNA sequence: TGTGCCAGCAGTTCAGGGACAGGGGGCAACACCGGGGAGCTGTTTTTT. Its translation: CASSSGTGGNTGELFF.

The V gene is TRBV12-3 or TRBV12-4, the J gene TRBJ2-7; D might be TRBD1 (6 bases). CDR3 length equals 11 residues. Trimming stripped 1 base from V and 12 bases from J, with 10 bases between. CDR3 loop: CASSLDRAAYF. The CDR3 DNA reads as TGTGCCAGCAGTTTAGACAGGGCCGCGTACTTC.

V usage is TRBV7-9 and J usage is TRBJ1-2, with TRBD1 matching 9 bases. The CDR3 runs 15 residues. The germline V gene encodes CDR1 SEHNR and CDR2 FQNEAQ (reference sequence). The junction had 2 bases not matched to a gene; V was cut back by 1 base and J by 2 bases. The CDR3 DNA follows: TGTGCCAGCAGCTTAGGGGACAGGGCGAACTATGGCTACACCTTC. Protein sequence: CASSLGDRANYGYTF.

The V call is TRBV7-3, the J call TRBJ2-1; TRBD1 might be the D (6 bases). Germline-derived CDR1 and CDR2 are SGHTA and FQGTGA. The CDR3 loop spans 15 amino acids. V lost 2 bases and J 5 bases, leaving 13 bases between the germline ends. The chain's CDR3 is CASSLLGTRDNEQFF. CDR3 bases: TGTGCCAGCAGCTTATTGGGGACACGGGACAATGAGCAGTTCTTC.

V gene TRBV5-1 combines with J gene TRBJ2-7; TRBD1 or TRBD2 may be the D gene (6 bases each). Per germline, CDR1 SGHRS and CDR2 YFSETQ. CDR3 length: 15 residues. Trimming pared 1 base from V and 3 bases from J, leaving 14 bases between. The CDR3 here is CASSLTGATDYEQYF. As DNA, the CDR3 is TGCGCCAGCAGCTTGACGGGGGCAACCGACTACGAGCAGTACTTC. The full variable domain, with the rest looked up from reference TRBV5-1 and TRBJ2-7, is KAGVTQTPRYLIKTRGQQVTLSCSPISGHRSVSWYQQTPGQGLQFLFEYFSETQRNKGNFPGRFSGRQFSNSRSEMNVSTLELGDSALYLCASSLTGATDYEQYFGPGTRLTVT.